This T cell receptor beta chain was captured in a study of blood T cell repertoires in COVID-19. V was clipped by 3 bases and J by 0 bases, with 15 bases between them. The CDR3 is 16 amino acids. Germline CDR1 and CDR2: GTSNPN and SVGIG (reference sequence). Sequenced by immunoSEQ multiplex PCR; TCRdb stores in-frame clones only, minus some. The table shows 250,000 to 300,000 clones, with 80% to 85% occurring only once. The chain employs TRBV30 and TRBJ1-3; a possible D gene is TRBD1 (6 bases). Material for sequencing was PBMCs or T cells enriched from blood (not recorded which). The TCR originated in a man in his forties or fifties who had been exposed to COVID-19. Here the CDR3 reads CAWSRGGQRSGNTIYF. Here the CDR3 DNA reads TGTGCCTGGAGCCGGGGGGGGCAGCGCTCTGGAAACACCATATATTTT.